This entry features one T cell receptor (beta chain) sequence. The V end was cut by 8 bases, the J end by 1 base, with 9 bases between. This CDR3 spans 12 amino acids. Germline CDR1 reads SNHLY; CDR2 reads FYNNEI. The record originates from a study of blood T cell repertoires in COVID-19. Study overall: T cells, B-cell-depleted T cells, or PBMCs provided the cDNA or gDNA that served as material.

Assay used: immunoSEQ multiplex PCR; TCRdb lists only in-frame clones, some missing. The sample lists hundreds of thousands of clones; more than 80% were seen once. This clonotype originated in a man aged 30 to 39 who had recovered from COVID-19. The sequenced sample consisted of PBMCs or T cells enriched from blood (not recorded which). The chain combines TRBV2 with TRBJ2-7; weak D call: TRBD1 (5 bases). CDR3 sequence (DNA): TGTGCCAGCGGACAAAGGTCCTACGAGCAGTACTTC. Translating it yields CASGQRSYEQYF.